A selection of T cell receptor beta chains follows, all from one sample in a study of blood T cell repertoires in COVID-19. Assay: immunoSEQ multiplex PCR; the TCRdb copy retains only in-frame clones and omits some. The sample yields about 220,000 clones, 65% to 85% seen once. Sequenced sample: peripheral blood. The receptors were gathered from a woman aged 60-75 years with acute or convalescent COVID-19. Both conserved end residues are part of each CDR3. A D gene is named only where the DNA matches it firmly. Some rows mark clone size as missing; the rest say once, few, many or name a class of expanded clone.

V	size	D	J	DNA	CDR3
TRBV19	-	-	TRBJ1-2	TGTGCCAGTTGGGCCAGATCGGTTAACTATGGCTACACCTTC	CASWARSVNYGYTF
TRBV5-1	once	TRBD1	TRBJ1-2	TGCGCCAGCAGCTTGGGGACAGGGCATGTTGGCTACACCTTC	CASSLGTGHVGYTF
TRBV6-1	-	-	TRBJ1-1	TGTGCCAGCAGTGAATTGGGGGCTTTTGGTACTGAAGCTTTCTTT	CASSELGAFGTEAFF
TRBV7-9	-	TRBD2	TRBJ2-7	TGTGCCAGCAGCTTAGTAGCGACTAGCGCTCTAGGCGAGCAGTACTTC	CASSLVATSALGEQYF
TRBV3-1/TRBV3-2	-	-	TRBJ1-1	TGTGCCAGCAGCCCCGGCGCCGGGGGTGAAGCTTTCTTT	CASSPGAGGEAFF
TRBV30	-	-	TRBJ1-3	TGTGCCTGGGACAGAAACTCTGGAAACACCATATATTTT	CAWDRNSGNTIYF
TRBV6-6	-	-	TRBJ1-3	TGTGCCAGCACCTCCGTCGCTGGAAACACCATATATTTT	CASTSVAGNTIYF
TRBV6-5	-	-	TRBJ1-3	TGTGCCAGCACTGTATCCGGAAACACCATATATTTT	CASTVSGNTIYF
TRBV6-1	-	TRBD1	TRBJ1-5	TGTGCCAGCAGTGAACCTGGAACAGGGGTCGGTCAGCCCCAGCATTTT	CASSEPGTGVGQPQHF
TRBV7-2	-	-	TRBJ2-1	TGTGCCAGCAGCTGGAGACGAGGAAACAATGAGCAGTTCTTC	CASSWRRGNNEQFF
TRBV10-1	-	-	TRBJ2-2	TGCGCCAGCACAGTAGACAACTACACCGGGGAGCTGTTTTTT	CASTVDNYTGELFF
TRBV7-8	few	-	TRBJ2-5	TGTGCCAGCAGCTTAGTACAGGGAAGGGAGACCCAGTACTTC	CASSLVQGRETQYF
TRBV6-6	-	TRBD2	TRBJ2-7	TGTGCCAGCAGTGCCGGGGGGGCCGGCTACGAGCAGTACTTC	CASSAGGAGYEQYF
TRBV6-5	-	TRBD1	TRBJ1-6	TGTGCCAGCAGAAACCCGACAGGGGATAATTCACCCCTCCACTTT	CASRNPTGDNSPLHF
TRBV9	-	-	TRBJ1-4	TGTGCCAGCAGCCCAAGAGACAGGAATGAAAAACTGTTTTTT	CASSPRDRNEKLFF
TRBV5-1	-	-	TRBJ1-4	TGCGCCAGCAGCGAATTGGGCCACGAAAAACTGTTTTTT	CASSELGHEKLFF
TRBV11-2	once	-	TRBJ1-2	TGTGCCAGCAGCCCAACGGGGTCCGACTATGGCTACACCTTC	CASSPTGSDYGYTF
TRBV11-2	-	-	TRBJ1-1	TGTGCCAGCAGTCGGCAGGTGGACACTGAAGCTTTCTTT	CASSRQVDTEAFF
TRBV27	once	-	TRBJ1-2	TGTGCCAGCAGTCGGGCGGGAAATGGGGCCTCTTATGGCTACACCTTC	CASSRAGNGASYGYTF
TRBV5-1	-	-	TRBJ1-1	TGCGCCAGCAGCTTGGGGGACTACCCGGCGGGGACTGAAGCTTTCTTT	CASSLGDYPAGTEAFF
TRBV19	-	TRBD1	TRBJ1-6	TGTGCCAGTAGTAACACCGGGACAGGGATTAATTCACCCCTCCACTTT	CASSNTGTGINSPLHF
TRBV10-3	-	-	TRBJ2-5	TGTGCCATCAGTGGAAGTAGCGTCGGGGTGGAGACCCAGTACTTC	CAISGSSVGVETQYF
TRBV7-2	-	TRBD1	TRBJ1-5	TGTGCCAGCAGCGCGGGGACAGGTACTAATCAGCCCCAGCATTTT	CASSAGTGTNQPQHF
TRBV28	few	-	TRBJ1-5	TGTGCCAGCAGTTTGGACAGCCGCCTCAATCAGCCCCAGCATTTT	CASSLDSRLNQPQHF
TRBV10-3	-	TRBD1	TRBJ1-2	TGTGCCATCAGTCCCTCCGGGACAGAAGGCTATGGCTACACCTTC	CAISPSGTEGYGYTF
TRBV7-2	-	-	TRBJ1-2	TGTGCCAGCAGCTTGAGAACAACAGCTAACTATGGCTACACCTTC	CASSLRTTANYGYTF
TRBV27	-	-	TRBJ1-6	TGTGCCAGCAGTTCGGTACGGGTACGTTCACCCCTCCACTTT	CASSSVRVRSPLHF
TRBV7-2	few	-	TRBJ2-2	TGTGCCAGCAGCTTAGTCTTCACCGGGGAGCTGTTTTTT	CASSLVFTGELFF
TRBV6-2/TRBV6-3	few	TRBD1	TRBJ1-2	TGTGCCAGCAGTTACGAAGGGGGCCGTAGCTATGGCTACACCTTC	CASSYEGGRSYGYTF
TRBV9	-	-	TRBJ1-4	TGTGCCAGCCGGACAAGTAGGAATGAAAAACTGTTTTTT	CASRTSRNEKLFF
TRBV19	-	TRBD1	TRBJ1-2	TGTGCCAGTAGTACCAGGGGGCAGGCTGGCTACACCTTC	CASSTRGQAGYTF
TRBV12-3/TRBV12-4	-	TRBD1	TRBJ1-2	TGTGCCACCCGGGGACAGGGGGCCACTGGCTACACCTTC	CATRGQGATGYTF
TRBV6-6	-	-	TRBJ1-3	TGTGCCAGCAGTTACTCCGGGGTAGAGTATGGAAACACCATATATTTT	CASSYSGVEYGNTIYF
TRBV10-1	once	TRBD1	TRBJ1-1	TGCGCCAGCAGTGAGAAGGCTCAAGGACAGGCCCCCTCCTGGAACACTGAAGCTTTCTTT	CASSEKAQGQAPSWNTEAFF
TRBV20-1	-	-	TRBJ2-4	TGCAGTGCTAGTAAGGGACAACTAGCCAAAAACATTCAGTACTTC	CSASKGQLAKNIQYF
TRBV5-4	-	TRBD2	TRBJ2-5	TGTGCCAGCAGCCGCGGACTAGCGGGGGGTGAGACCCAGTACTTC	CASSRGLAGGETQYF
TRBV28	once	-	TRBJ1-5	TGTGCCAGCAGTTTGGGGGGGGTGCACCAGCCCCAGCATTTT	CASSLGGVHQPQHF
TRBV27	-	-	TRBJ1-4	TGTGCCAGCAGCCCGACAGGAGCTAATGAAAAACTGTTTTTT	CASSPTGANEKLFF
TRBV5-1	-	TRBD1	TRBJ2-2	TGCGCCAGCAGCTTCTCGGGGACAGCGAACACCGGGGAGCTGTTTTTT	CASSFSGTANTGELFF
TRBV30	once	-	TRBJ1-5	TGTGCCTGGAGCCTAGCTGGGGTTCGCCAGCCCCAGCATTTT	CAWSLAGVRQPQHF
TRBV3-1/TRBV3-2	few	TRBD1	TRBJ1-6	TGTGCCAGCAGCCAACTGACAGGGGGTCATTCACCCCTCCACTTT	CASSQLTGGHSPLHF
TRBV5-5	-	TRBD1	TRBJ1-2	TGTGCCAGCAGCTTACTAGGACAGGGAGGCTATGGCTACACCTTC	CASSLLGQGGYGYTF
TRBV21-1	few	-	TRBJ1-4	TGTGCCAGCAGCAGGCGGGACAGGCGTAATGAAAAACTGTTTTTT	CASSRRDRRNEKLFF
TRBV30	-	-	TRBJ1-2	TGTGCCTGGCGGTCCGGTGGTAGTGGCTACACCTTC	CAWRSGGSGYTF
TRBV19	-	-	TRBJ1-5	TGTGCCAGTAGTAGTCAGGGGAATAGCAATCAGCCCCAGCATTTT	CASSSQGNSNQPQHF
TRBV4-3	-	TRBD1	TRBJ2-7	TGCGCCAGCAGCCAGGACCGGGACAGGGACTACGAGCAGTACTTC	CASSQDRDRDYEQYF
TRBV5-5	-	-	TRBJ2-7	TGTGCCAGCAGCTTTTCGGGTTCCTACGAGCAGTACTTC	CASSFSGSYEQYF
TRBV2	-	-	TRBJ1-1	TGTGCCAGCAGCGCAAAAATGGGGGCGCAATCGAACACTGAAGCTTTCTTT	CASSAKMGAQSNTEAFF